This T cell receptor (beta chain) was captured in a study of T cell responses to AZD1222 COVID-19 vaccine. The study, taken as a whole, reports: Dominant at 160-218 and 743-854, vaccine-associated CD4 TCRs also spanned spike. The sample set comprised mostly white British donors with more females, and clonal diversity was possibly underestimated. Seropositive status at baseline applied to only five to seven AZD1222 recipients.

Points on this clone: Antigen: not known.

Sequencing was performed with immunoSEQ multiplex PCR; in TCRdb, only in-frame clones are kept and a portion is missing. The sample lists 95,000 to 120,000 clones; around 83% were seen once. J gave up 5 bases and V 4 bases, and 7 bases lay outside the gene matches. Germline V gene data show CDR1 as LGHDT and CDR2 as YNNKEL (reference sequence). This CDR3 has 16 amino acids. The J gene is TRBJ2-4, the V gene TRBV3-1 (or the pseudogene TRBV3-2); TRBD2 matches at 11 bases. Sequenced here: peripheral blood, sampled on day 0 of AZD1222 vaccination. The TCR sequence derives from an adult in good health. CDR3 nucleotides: TGTGCCAGCAGCCCTCGACTAGCGGGAAGACAAAACATTCAGTACTTC. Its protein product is CASSPRLAGRQNIQYF.